These 12 T cell receptor beta chains were all obtained from the same sample, sequenced in a study of OX40 agonist ivuxolimab in advanced cancers. Method: immunoSEQ multiplex PCR; TCRdb's copy keeps in-frame clones and lacks some. The table shows tens of thousands of clones, with around 82% occurring only once. The starting material was CD4+ or CD8+ T cells sorted from blood, obtained in a trial of the OX40 agonist ivuxolimab. These receptors were taken from an adult with an advanced solid tumor such as melanoma, head and neck, liver or kidney cancer.

J is TRBJ1-5 and V is TRBV6-5; tentatively, D is TRBD1 (5 bases). The CDR3 loop spans 15 amino acids. Germline CDR1 MNHEY, CDR2 SVGAGI. V dropped 4 bases and J dropped 0 bases, with 10 bases sitting between them. The CDR3 region is CASSFRQPSNQPQHF. The CDR3 DNA reads as TGTGCCAGCAGTTTTCGACAGCCTAGCAATCAGCCCCAGCATTTT.

The chain combines TRBV27 with TRBJ2-5; 11 bases map to TRBD2. CDR3 size: 18 residues. The germline V gene encodes CDR1 MNHEY and CDR2 SMNVEV (reference sequence). After removal of 7 bases from V and 5 bases from J, the junction contained 18 bases not matched to a gene. The CDR3 spells CASKDRPSVLAGVETQYF. The CDR3 nucleotides read TGTGCCAGCAAAGATCGTCCGAGCGTACTAGCGGGAGTGGAGACCCAGTACTTC.

The chain recombines TRBV6-5 with TRBJ2-1; D is unresolved. The CDR3 has 13 amino acids. Trimming shortened V by 2 bases and J by 7 bases, and 9 bases separated the two germline ends. Germline V lookup: CDR1 MNHEY, CDR2 SVGAGI. Here the CDR3 reads CASSYNGKNEQFF. The CDR3 DNA sequence: TGTGCCAGCAGTTACAATGGGAAAAATGAGCAGTTCTTC.

This clone was found once. The chain employs TRBV2 and TRBJ2-3; the match to TRBD2 covers 11 bases. The germline gives CDR1 SNHLY, CDR2 FYNNEI. CDR3 length equals 19 residues. Losses at the gene ends were 6 bases for V and 3 bases for J; bases not matched to a gene: 17. The CDR3 loop reads CASSYLGPTSGSNTDTQYF. For the CDR3, the DNA is TGTGCCAGCAGCTATCTGGGTCCAACTAGCGGGAGTAATACAGATACGCAGTATTTT.

This clone was counted only a few times. The chain carries TRBV7-9 and TRBJ2-7, with a possible D match to TRBD1 (7 bases). Deletions cut 7 bases from V and 3 bases from J, with 13 bases between. The CDR3 loop spans 13 amino acids. Per germline, CDR1 SEHNR and CDR2 FQNEAQ (reference sequence). DNA for the CDR3: TGTGCCAGCATGGAGGGACAGCTCTACGAGCAGTACTTC. Protein: CASMEGQLYEQYF.

This rearrangement joins TRBV5-6 to TRBJ1-1; D gene uncertain. CDR1 is SGHDT, CDR2 YYEEEE, per germline. The V and J ends lost 2 bases and 4 bases respectively, with 9 bases between them. The CDR3 runs 13 residues. This CDR3 reads CASSFWGGTEAFF. CDR3 nucleotide sequence: TGTGCCAGCAGCTTTTGGGGTGGCACTGAAGCTTTCTTT.

The chain employs TRBV21-1 and TRBJ1-5; whether TRBD1, the table's D call, matches the DNA was not checked. TRBV21-1 corresponds to a pseudogene. The CDR3 is made up of 20 amino acids. CDR3 sequence reads: CASRPKGEGQRFDSNQPQHF. CDR3 sequence (DNA): TGTGCCAGCAGGCCAAAGGGTGAAGGACAGAGATTCGATAGCAATCAGCCCCAGCATTTT.

This clone has a single count. J is TRBJ2-1 and V is TRBV9; a weak D match, TRBD2 (6 bases). Trimming stripped 4 bases from V and 5 bases from J, with 16 bases between. Germline V gene data show CDR1 as SGDLS and CDR2 as YYNGEE. The CDR3 totals 15 residues. DNA of the CDR3: TGTGCCAGCAGCCTTAGCGGCAATCAACACAATGAGCAGTTCTTC. Protein product: CASSLSGNQHNEQFF.

This sequence joins TRBV6-6 and TRBJ1-4; D not certain. This CDR3 has 14 amino acids. The V gene lost 2 bases and the J gene lost 7 bases, with 11 bases spanning the gap. Germline CDR1 reads MNHNY; CDR2 reads SVGAGI (reference sequence). CDR3 protein: CASSYDSWGEKLFF. The DNA of the CDR3 is TGTGCCAGCAGTTACGACTCTTGGGGTGAAAAACTGTTTTTT.

The chain joins TRBV19 to TRBJ2-7; no clear D. Germline V gene data show CDR1 as LNHDA and CDR2 as SQIVND (reference sequence). The CDR3 loop spans 12 amino acids. Trimming pared 5 bases from V and 6 bases from J, leaving 11 bases between. CDR3 nucleotides: TGTGCCAGTAGTTTTTTCGAAGGCGAGCAGTACTTC. Protein: CASSFFEGEQYF.

This chain connects TRBV7-2 to TRBJ2-3; TRBD2 matches 13 bases. V trimming: 7 bases; J trimming: 6 bases; junction bases outside the gene matches: 7. This CDR3 comprises 15 residues. Per germline, CDR1 SGHTA and CDR2 FQGNSA. The CDR3 loop is CASTRLAGGRDTQYF. The CDR3 nucleotides are TGTGCCAGCACCAGACTAGCGGGGGGTCGGGATACGCAGTATTTT.

The genes are TRBV7-2 and TRBJ2-5; D is undetermined. This CDR3 spans 11 amino acids. Germline CDR1 and CDR2: SGHTA and FQGNSA. V lost 5 bases to trimming and J lost 2 bases, with 3 bases between them. The CDR3 here is CASSNQETQYF. CDR3 sequence (DNA): TGTGCCAGCAGCAATCAAGAGACCCAGTACTTC.